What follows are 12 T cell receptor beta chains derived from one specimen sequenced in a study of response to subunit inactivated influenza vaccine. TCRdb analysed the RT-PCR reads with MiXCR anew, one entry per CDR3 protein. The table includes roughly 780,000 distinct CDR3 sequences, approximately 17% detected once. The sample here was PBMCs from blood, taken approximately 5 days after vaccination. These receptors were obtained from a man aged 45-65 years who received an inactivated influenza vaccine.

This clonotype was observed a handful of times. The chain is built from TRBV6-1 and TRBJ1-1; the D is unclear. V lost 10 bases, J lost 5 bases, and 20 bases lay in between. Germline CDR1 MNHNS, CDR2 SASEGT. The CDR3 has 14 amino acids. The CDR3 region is CATTEAGVKTEAFF. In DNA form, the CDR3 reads TGTGCCACCACCGAAGCCGGGGTTAAGACTGAAGCTTTCTTT.

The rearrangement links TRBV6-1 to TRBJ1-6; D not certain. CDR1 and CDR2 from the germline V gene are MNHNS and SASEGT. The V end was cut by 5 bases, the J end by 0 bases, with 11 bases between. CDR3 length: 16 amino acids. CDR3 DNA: TGTGCCAGCAGTCCCCGACTTAGCTCCTATAATTCACCCCTCCACTTT. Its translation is CASSPRLSSYNSPLHF.

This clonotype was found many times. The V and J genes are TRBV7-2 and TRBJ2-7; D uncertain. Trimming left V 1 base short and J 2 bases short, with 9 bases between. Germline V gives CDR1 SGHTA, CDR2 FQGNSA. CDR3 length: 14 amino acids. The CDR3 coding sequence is TGTGCCAGCAGCTTAGGTGGGCGTACCTACGAGCAGTACTTC. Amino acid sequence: CASSLGGRTYEQYF.

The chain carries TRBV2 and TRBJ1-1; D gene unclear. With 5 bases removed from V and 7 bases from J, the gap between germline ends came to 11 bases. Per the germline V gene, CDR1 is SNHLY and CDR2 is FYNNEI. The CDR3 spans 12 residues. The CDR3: CASSSDGIEAFF. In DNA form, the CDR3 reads TGTGCCAGCAGTTCGGACGGTATTGAAGCTTTCTTT.

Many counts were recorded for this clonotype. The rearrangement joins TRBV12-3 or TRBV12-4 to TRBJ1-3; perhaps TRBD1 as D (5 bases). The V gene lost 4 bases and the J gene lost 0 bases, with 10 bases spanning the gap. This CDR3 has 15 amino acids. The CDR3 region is CASSWDGSSGNTIYF. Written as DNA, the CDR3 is TGTGCCAGCAGTTGGGACGGTAGCTCTGGAAACACCATATATTTT.

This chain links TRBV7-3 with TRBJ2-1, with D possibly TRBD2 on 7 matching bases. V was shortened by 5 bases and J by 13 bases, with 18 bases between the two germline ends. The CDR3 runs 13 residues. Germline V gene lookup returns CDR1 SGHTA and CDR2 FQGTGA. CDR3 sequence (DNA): TGTGCCAGCAGCCGGGGGGCGGTGGAGGTCCAGTTCTTC. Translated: CASSRGAVEVQFF.

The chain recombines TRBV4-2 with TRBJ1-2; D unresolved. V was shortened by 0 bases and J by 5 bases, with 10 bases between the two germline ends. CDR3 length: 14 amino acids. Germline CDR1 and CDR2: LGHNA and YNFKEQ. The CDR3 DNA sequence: TGTGCCAGCAGCCAAGATACAAGGGCGTATGGCTACACCTTC. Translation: CASSQDTRAYGYTF.

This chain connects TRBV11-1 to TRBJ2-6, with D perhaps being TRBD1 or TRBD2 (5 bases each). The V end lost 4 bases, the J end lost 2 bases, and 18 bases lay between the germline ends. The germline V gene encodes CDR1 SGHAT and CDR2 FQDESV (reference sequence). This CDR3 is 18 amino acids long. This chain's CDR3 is CASSSQPGRRPGANVLTF. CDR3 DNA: TGTGCCAGCAGCTCGCAGCCGGGACGGCGACCTGGGGCCAACGTCCTGACTTTC.

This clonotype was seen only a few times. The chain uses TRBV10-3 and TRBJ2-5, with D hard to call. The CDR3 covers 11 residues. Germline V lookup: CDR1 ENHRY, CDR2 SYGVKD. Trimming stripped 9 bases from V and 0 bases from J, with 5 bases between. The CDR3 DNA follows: TGTGCCATTAAAGACCAAGAGACCCAGTACTTC. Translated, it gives CAIKDQETQYF.

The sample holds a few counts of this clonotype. Here the CDR3 reads CASSVSSGSAYEQYF. In DNA, the CDR3 is TGTGCCAGCAGCGTTTCTAGCGGGAGTGCCTACGAGCAGTACTTC. The genes are TRBV9 and TRBJ2-7, with TRBD2 matching over 10 bases. The V segment lost 2 bases and the J segment 2 bases; nucleotides outside the gene matches: 4. This CDR3 is built from 15 residues. Germline CDR1 is SGDLS and CDR2 is YYNGEE.

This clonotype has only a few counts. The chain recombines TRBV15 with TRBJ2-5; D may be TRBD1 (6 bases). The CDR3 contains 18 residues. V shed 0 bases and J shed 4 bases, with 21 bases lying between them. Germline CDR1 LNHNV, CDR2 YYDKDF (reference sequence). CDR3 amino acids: CATSREGQGINLRETQYF. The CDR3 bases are TGTGCCACCAGCAGAGAGGGCCAGGGGATCAATCTCAGAGAGACCCAGTACTTC.

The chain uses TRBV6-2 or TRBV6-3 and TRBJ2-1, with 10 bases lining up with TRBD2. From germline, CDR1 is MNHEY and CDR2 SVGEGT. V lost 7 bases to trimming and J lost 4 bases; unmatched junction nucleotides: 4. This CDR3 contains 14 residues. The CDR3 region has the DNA TGTGCCAGCAACCCTAGCGGGAGATACAATGAGCAGTTCTTC. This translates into CASNPSGRYNEQFF.